The rows below give T cell receptor beta chains drawn from one sample of a study of blood T cell repertoires in COVID-19. This table comes from immunoSEQ multiplex PCR, and its TCRdb copy is limited to in-frame clones, with some not included. The data show about 170,000 clones, roughly nine tenths seen once. Sequencing was done on a sample of peripheral blood. The receptors stem from a woman between 55 and 75 years old with COVID-19, enrolled during active disease. Both conserved end residues are part of each CDR3. A D gene is named only where the DNA matches it firmly. For some rows the clone size is stated as once, few or many, or as a class when expanded; others skip it.

-	TRBV9	-	TRBJ1-2	TGTGCCAGCAGCATGAGCCTGTCCTATGGCTACACCTTC	CASSMSLSYGYTF
-	TRBV29-1	-	TRBJ1-2	TGCAGCGTTGGACAGCCCTCCTATGGCTACACCTTC	CSVGQPSYGYTF
few	TRBV4-1	TRBD2	TRBJ2-7	TGCGCCAGCAGCACTAGCGGTTTCTACGAGCAGTACTTC	CASSTSGFYEQYF
-	TRBV4-3	TRBD2	TRBJ2-3	TGCGCCAGCAGCCCTCTAGCGGGAGGGGCAGATACGCAGTATTTT	CASSPLAGGADTQYF
few	TRBV28	-	TRBJ1-1	TGTGCCAGCATCGAGTACCGAGGGAGCGGTTATGGCACTGAAGCTTTCTTT	CASIEYRGSGYGTEAFF
once	TRBV7-9	TRBD1	TRBJ1-3	TGTGCCAGCAGCATCAGGGGGTCGCGAGGAAACACCATATATTTT	CASSIRGSRGNTIYF
-	TRBV7-9	-	TRBJ1-1	TGTGCCAGCAGCCCGAGGGACACAATGAACACTGAAGCTTTCTTT	CASSPRDTMNTEAFF
-	TRBV7-2	TRBD1	TRBJ1-2	TGTGCCAGCAGCTCGCTGACACAGGGGGCGCTTGGCTACACCTTC	CASSSLTQGALGYTF
-	TRBV7-2	-	TRBJ2-3	TGTGCCAGCAGCCCTCGCGCGACGGGGAGTGGGAATACGCAGTATTTT	CASSPRATGSGNTQYF
few	TRBV3-1/TRBV3-2	TRBD1	TRBJ1-1	TGTGCCAGCAGTCCCTGGACAGGGGCGGATGAAGCTTTCTTT	CASSPWTGADEAFF
-	TRBV6-6	TRBD1	TRBJ1-1	TGTGCCAGCAGTTACCAGACAGGGCAGGAAGCTTTCTTT	CASSYQTGQEAFF
once	TRBV12-3/TRBV12-4	-	TRBJ2-7	TGTGCCAGCAGTTTACTAGCCTACGAGCAGTACTTC	CASSLLAYEQYF
once	TRBV6-2/TRBV6-3	TRBD1	TRBJ1-1	TGTGCCAGCAGCCAGGACAGGGTGAACACTGAAGCTTTCTTT	CASSQDRVNTEAFF
-	TRBV28	TRBD1	TRBJ2-7	TGTGCCAGCAGGCCGTGGACAGGGGTGGTTCGCGAGCAGTACTTC	CASRPWTGVVREQYF
-	TRBV7-2	TRBD1	TRBJ1-1	TGTGCCAGCAGCCTCCGGACAGGGGGCATAGACTCTGAAGCTTTCTTT	CASSLRTGGIDSEAFF
few	TRBV4-3	-	TRBJ1-2	TGCGCCAGCAGCCAAGGGACAGTTAATGGCTATGGCTACACCTTC	CASSQGTVNGYGYTF
-	TRBV2	-	TRBJ1-5	TGTGCCAGCAGTGCGCTCAACAGGGATCAGCCCCAGCATTTT	CASSALNRDQPQHF
-	TRBV6-6	TRBD1	TRBJ2-1	TGTGCCAGCAGACCCCAGGGGGCGGCTTTCCATGATGAGCAGTTCTTC	CASRPQGAAFHDEQFF
-	TRBV18	-	TRBJ2-7	TGTGCCAGCTCACATTCCTGGGACATGATTCGCTACGAGCAGTACTTC	CASSHSWDMIRYEQYF
-	TRBV18	-	TRBJ2-2	TGTGCCAGCTCACCCATCAGGGGAACCGGGGAGCTGTTTTTT	CASSPIRGTGELFF
-	TRBV6-2/TRBV6-3	-	TRBJ1-5	TGTGCCAGCAGTGCCGAGGTCGCCAATCAGCCCCAGCATTTT	CASSAEVANQPQHF
-	TRBV27	TRBD2	TRBJ2-7	TGTGCCAGCAGAGGGGATCGGACTAGCGGGAGTATCTACGAGCAGTACTTC	CASRGDRTSGSIYEQYF
-	TRBV19	-	TRBJ1-6	TGTGCCAGTAGTACGGCCGGTTTCAGGGAAACTTCACCCCTCCACTTT	CASSTAGFRETSPLHF